This TCR beta chain was obtained from a study of blood T cells in healthy people across ages. Alongside a J-beta primer mix, a sample-barcoded 5' primer served in a second PCR lasting about 7 to 11 cycles. MiXCR, applied by TCRdb to the 5' RACE reads, yields one record per CDR3 protein. The sample shows roughly 570,000 distinct CDR3 sequences, 27% of them seen only once. V lost 8 bases to trimming and J lost 9 bases, with 20 bases between them. In germline, CDR1 is ENHRY, CDR2 SYGVKD. This CDR3 comprises 13 residues. Ranging in age from roughly 6 to 90, the donors were healthy Caucasian individuals from Russia. Ten milliliters was the volume of peripheral blood drawn from each donor. This clonotype was observed a handful of times.

This sequence originates from a woman in her 70s in good health. This sequence joins TRBV10-3 and TRBJ2-7; D may be TRBD1 (5 bases). The sequenced sample was blood. The CDR3 region has the DNA TGTGCCATCGGAAATCGGCAGGGCACCCCGCAGTACTTC. Translating it yields CAIGNRQGTPQYF.